One sample yielded the 4 T cell receptor beta chains listed below, sequenced in a study of T-cell memory formation after mild COVID-19 (dated by TCRdb to about 2021). Libraries were prepared through 5' RACE. Sequencing took place on an Illumina NovaSeq 6000. The public reads were run again by TCRdb, first through fastp at Q25 and then through MiXCR, and only productive beta chains were kept. Merged by CDR3 protein, the rows form single entries marked with the most common genes and DNA. Across this sample there are about 150,000 distinct CDR3 sequences, with around 25% seen only once. Roughly 25% of the sample is in the top ten clones. Sequenced: PBMCs or a T cell subset sorted from them (not recorded which). These receptors originate from an adult woman who had mild COVID-19 (a few samples of this study predate the infection). The sample titles of this study are shuffled in the database, so cell type and time point are left out; the donor was told from shared clones.

The gene calls are TRBV7-3 and TRBJ2-1; 16 nucleotides align to TRBD2. The CDR3 is made up of 15 amino acids. The germline V gene has CDR1 SGHTA and CDR2 FQGTGA. The V segment lost 2 bases and the J segment 10 bases; nucleotides outside the gene matches: 2. CDR3 protein: CASSLGTSGRDEQFF. The CDR3 nucleotides read TGTGCCAGCAGCTTAGGGACTAGCGGGAGGGACGAGCAGTTCTTC. The whole variable domain, remainder taken from reference TRBV7-3 and TRBJ2-1, is GAGVSQTPSNKVTEKGKYVELRCDPISGHTALYWYRQSLGQGPEFLIYFQGTGAADDSGLPNDRFFAVRPEGSVSTLKIQRTERGDSAVYLCASSLGTSGRDEQFFGPGTRLTVL.

The sample holds a few counts of this clonotype. The J gene is TRBJ2-1, the V gene TRBV9; TRBD2 agrees at 10 bases. The CDR3 totals 15 residues. Looked up from germline, CDR1 is SGDLS and CDR2 is YYNGEE. J gave up 3 bases and V 2 bases, and 2 bases lay outside the gene matches. The CDR3 loop reads CASSVGLAFYNEQFF. The CDR3 coding sequence is TGTGCCAGCAGCGTGGGACTAGCGTTCTACAATGAGCAGTTCTTC.

This clonotype turned up a few times. The chain links TRBV9 to TRBJ2-1; 8 nucleotides agree with TRBD2. This CDR3 is 16 amino acids long. Germline V lookup: CDR1 SGDLS, CDR2 YYNGEE. V shed 4 bases and J 0 bases; nucleotides not matched to a gene: 6. The CDR3 spells CASSPGGASSYNEQFF. CDR3 nucleotide sequence: TGTGCCAGCAGCCCCGGGGGGGCTAGCTCCTACAATGAGCAGTTCTTC. Complete variable domain (other parts from reference TRBV9 and TRBJ2-1): DSGVTQTPKHLITATGQRVTLRCSPRSGDLSVYWYQQSLDQGLQFLIQYYNGEERAKGNILERFSAQQFPDLHSELNLSSLELGDSALYFCASSPGGASSYNEQFFGPGTRLTVL.

The chain employs TRBV7-6 and TRBJ2-1, with 14 positions matching TRBD2. The germline CDR1 and CDR2 sequences are SGHVS and FNYEAQ. CDR3 length equals 13 residues. Trimming took 5 bases from V and 14 from J; bases not matched to a gene: 5. The CDR3 sequence is CASSPGTSGSKFF. The CDR3 coding sequence is TGTGCCAGCAGCCCTGGGACTAGCGGGAGCAAGTTCTTC.